This T cell receptor beta chain was identified during a study of blood T cell repertoires in COVID-19. This CDR3 has 15 residues. Germline V gives CDR1 SEHNR, CDR2 FQNEAQ (reference sequence). V shed 1 base and J shed 4 bases, with 11 bases lying between them. The data were produced by immunoSEQ multiplex PCR, yet TCRdb's version contains in-frame clones alone and is incomplete. The repertoire holds around 220,000 clones, 90% seen once, with about 15% in the top ten. Participants came from about 24 US areas, aged roughly 18 to 89 years. Participants' own reports of clinical history determined their cohort assignment.

What was sequenced was PBMCs or T cells enriched from blood (not recorded which). V usage is TRBV7-9 and J usage is TRBJ1-5; D perhaps matches TRBD1 (6 bases). This clonotype was sampled from a young man who had been exposed to COVID-19. CDR3 sequence reads: CASSLGQGLNQPQHF. CDR3 nucleotide sequence: TGTGCCAGCAGCTTAGGCCAGGGGTTGAATCAGCCCCAGCATTTT. The whole variable domain, remainder taken from reference TRBV7-9 and TRBJ1-5, is DTGVSQNPRHKITKRGQNVTFRCDPISEHNRLYWYRQTLGQGPEFLTYFQNEAQLEKSRLLSDRFSAERPKGSFSTLEIQRTEQGDSAMYLCASSLGQGLNQPQHFGDGTRLSIL.